Given below is one TCR beta chain in context. What it binds is unknown. Trimming removed 0 bases at V and 3 bases at J, with 10 bases between. The CDR3 is 15 residues long. CDR1 SGDLS and CDR2 YYNGEE come from the germline V gene. The method was immunoSEQ multiplex PCR; TCRdb's version includes in-frame clones alone and lacks a portion of them. Counted here are around 70,000 clones, around 82% occurring once; the ten biggest clones make up approximately 12%. The data stem from a study of a mutant IDH1 vaccine in newly diagnosed glioma. Study as a whole: Initiation of the vaccine course occurred 4-6 weeks after radiotherapy alone, or alongside temozolomide cycles. Treated individuals were around 60% male and roughly 40% female, averaging 40.4 years of age. Patients had received radiotherapy, temozolomide, or both previously, most receiving both.

Time point meaning: week 35, safety follow-up. In the vaccine, a single dose held 300 ug of the mutant IDH1 20-mer peptide, along with topical imiquimod. Across weeks 1, 3, 5, 7, 11, 15, 19 and 23, patients received a vaccination each time, eight in all. The chain recombines TRBV9 with TRBJ2-1, with D maybe TRBD2 (6 bases). Sequenced material: PBMCs, taken from a glioma patient whose treatment included an IDH1 peptide vaccine. This receptor was obtained from a man between 18 and 29 years old with glioma. CDR3 region: CASSVGPSDYNEQFF. CDR3 in DNA: TGTGCCAGCAGCGTAGGGCCTAGCGACTACAATGAGCAGTTCTTC. Filled out from reference TRBV9 and TRBJ2-1, the complete variable domain reads DSGVTQTPKHLITATGQRVTLRCSPRSGDLSVYWYQQSLDQGLQFLIQYYNGEERAKGNILERFSAQQFPDLHSELNLSSLELGDSALYFCASSVGPSDYNEQFFGPGTRLTVL.